This T cell receptor beta chain appears in the sequencing data of a study of metastatic and nonmetastatic thyroid tumors. Study-wide results and caveats: It was reported that TCR beta diversity was significantly higher in malignant thyroid tumors than benign nodules, in blood and tumor.

TCRdb called clones again from the PCR reads with MiXCR. The data show around 18,000 clones, 30% to 40% seen once. All patients were untreated before thyroid surgery. Turning to this clone: Its antigen remains unknown.

V was clipped by 1 base and J by 2 bases, with 11 bases between them. Germline lookup yields CDR1 KGHDR and CDR2 SFDVKD. The CDR3 contains 16 residues. This clonotype was sampled from a female donor with papillary thyroid cancer or a benign thyroid nodule (not recorded which). Some clones in this sample may be carry-over from other donors' samples. Material: tumor tissue. The J gene is TRBJ2-1, the V gene TRBV24-1; D gene uncertain. This chain's CDR3 is CATSDFATATYNEQFF. CDR3 coding DNA: TGTGCCACCAGTGATTTTGCGACCGCGACCTACAATGAGCAGTTCTTC.